The source of this T cell receptor beta chain is a study of T cell changes during pregnancy in multiple sclerosis. The data were produced by immunoSEQ multiplex PCR, yet TCRdb's version contains in-frame clones alone and is incomplete. The table records some 56,000 clones, approximately 90% of them present only once. Germline assignment: CDR1 SQVTM and CDR2 ANQGSEA. V was trimmed by 8 bases and J by 5 bases, leaving 16 bases between them. CDR3 length: 13 residues. This clonotype originated in a female donor in good health, enrolled as a control in a pregnancy study. J is TRBJ2-1 and V is TRBV29-1; possibly TRBD2 for D (6 bases). This material consisted of peripheral blood, taken in the third trimester of pregnancy. This chain's CDR3 is CSQRGGNHNEQFF. The CDR3 DNA sequence: TGCAGCCAGAGGGGCGGGAACCACAATGAGCAGTTCTTC.